The 24 T cell receptor beta chains presented below share a single source sample, sequenced in a study of shared clonotypes between healthy human individuals. Method: immunoSEQ multiplex PCR; TCRdb's copy keeps in-frame clones and lacks some. The sample includes fewer than 2.5 million clones, more than 85% of them seen just once. Sequenced material: naive CD4+ T cells from PBMCs. The sample's subset: CD45RA+ positively selected. These receptors all come from a man aged 18-30 years in good health. Some clones in this sample may be carry-over from other donors' samples.

This chain uses TRBV11-2 with TRBJ2-2, with D maybe TRBD1 (6 bases). CDR1 and CDR2 from the germline V gene are SGHAT and FQNNGV. V dropped 5 bases and J dropped 4 bases, with 17 bases sitting between them. The CDR3 has 16 amino acids. In DNA form, the CDR3 reads TGTGCCAGCAGCGCTAAACAGGGTCGGGCCACCGGGGAGCTGTTTTTT. It encodes CASSAKQGRATGELFF.

V gene TRBV19 combines with J gene TRBJ2-3; TRBD2 might be the D (7 bases). This CDR3 has 15 residues. V dropped 1 base and J dropped 4 bases, with 12 bases sitting between them. Per the germline V gene, CDR1 is LNHDA and CDR2 is SQIVND (reference sequence). CDR3 in amino acids: CASSIGQGRADTQYF. The CDR3 DNA follows: TGTGCCAGTAGTATAGGCCAGGGGAGGGCAGATACGCAGTATTTT.

The gene calls are TRBV9 and TRBJ2-3; D unresolved. The CDR3 is made up of 13 amino acids. Per the germline V gene, CDR1 is SGDLS and CDR2 is YYNGEE. Trimming cost V 3 bases and J 6 bases, with 11 bases left between them. DNA of the CDR3: TGTGCCAGCAGCGCCCTCGATCGGGATACGCAGTATTTT. Translation: CASSALDRDTQYF.

Notes on this clone: Other DNA sequences within the sample encode an identical CDR3. The V and J genes are TRBV10-3 and TRBJ2-3; D is uncertain. This CDR3 contains 14 residues. V was cut by 4 bases and J by 0 bases, with 8 bases left in between. Germline CDR1 ENHRY, CDR2 SYGVKD. CDR3 DNA: TGTGCCATCAGTGTTTCAAGGAGCACAGATACGCAGTATTTT. Translating it yields CAISVSRSTDTQYF.

This clone was observed a handful of times. The rearrangement links TRBV11-2 to TRBJ2-1, with a possible D match to TRBD1 (6 bases). Trimming took off 2 bases at V and 6 bases at J, with 8 bases between the two ends. Germline CDR1 is SGHAT and CDR2 is FQNNGV. The CDR3 has 13 amino acids. The CDR3 sequence is CASSLSRGNEQFF. CDR3 in DNA: TGTGCCAGCAGCTTATCCAGGGGCAATGAGCAGTTCTTC.

V gene TRBV28 combines with J gene TRBJ1-6; D gene unclear. V was cut by 2 bases and J by 12 bases, with 8 bases left in between. CDR3 length equals 12 residues. CDR1 is MDHEN and CDR2 is SYDVKM in the germline V gene. The CDR3 bases are TGTGCCAGCAGTTTAGGATATTTACCCCTCCACTTT. Residues: CASSLGYLPLHF.

This chain connects TRBV5-1 to TRBJ2-7; D is possibly TRBD2 (6 bases). Deletions cut 0 bases from V and 5 bases from J, with 15 bases between. The CDR3 spans 15 residues. Germline V lookup: CDR1 SGHRS, CDR2 YFSETQ. The CDR3 here is CASSLADAGRDEQYF. The CDR3 nucleotides read TGCGCCAGCAGCTTGGCCGACGCGGGAAGGGACGAGCAGTACTTC.

This clone showed up just once. Because the CDR3's place on the DNA is in doubt, the DNA is left out and the CDR3 is given as listed by TCRdb. The chain is built from TRBV7-9 and TRBJ2-3; TRBD1 is the table's D call, not checked against the DNA. Germline CDR1 and CDR2: SEHNR and FQNEAQ (reference sequence). The CDR3 numbers 14 amino acids, ends counted. Here the CDR3 reads CASILGLSTDTQYF.

The rearrangement links TRBV29-1 to TRBJ2-6, with D maybe TRBD1 (6 bases). The germline gives CDR1 SQVTM, CDR2 ANQGSEA. V lost 5 bases to trimming and J lost 0 bases, with 14 bases between them. This CDR3 is 16 amino acids long. The CDR3 spells CSVSRRGGSGANVLTF. The CDR3 coding sequence is TGCAGCGTTTCCCGGAGAGGGGGCTCTGGGGCCAACGTCCTGACTTTC.

This rearrangement joins TRBV7-2 to TRBJ1-2; unclear D gene. The CDR3 is 11 residues long. In germline, CDR1 is SGHTA, CDR2 FQGNSA. V was cut by 5 bases and J by 8 bases, with 9 bases left in between. The CDR3 protein is CASSQSVGYTF. The DNA of the CDR3 is TGTGCCAGCAGCCAGAGCGTAGGCTACACCTTC.

The chain carries TRBV7-3 and TRBJ2-3; 7 positions match TRBD1. CDR1 is SGHTA and CDR2 is FQGTGA in the germline V gene. V shed 5 bases, J shed 14 bases, and the junction held 10 bases outside the gene matches. The CDR3 loop spans 12 amino acids. The CDR3 region is CASSPTRGHWYF. CDR3 DNA: TGTGCCAGCAGCCCAACTAGGGGGCACTGGTATTTT.

The genes are TRBV19 and TRBJ2-2; D uncertain. This CDR3 has 15 residues. Trimming removed 5 bases at V and 0 bases at J, with 10 bases between. In germline, CDR1 is LNHDA, CDR2 SQIVND (reference sequence). CDR3 amino acids: CASSHWASNTGELFF. The CDR3 coding sequence is TGTGCCAGTAGTCACTGGGCCTCGAACACCGGGGAGCTGTTTTTT.

J is TRBJ1-2 and V is TRBV6-1; D might be TRBD1 (5 bases). Germline V gene lookup returns CDR1 MNHNS and CDR2 SASEGT. CDR3 length: 13 amino acids. The V end was cut by 8 bases, the J end by 3 bases, with 13 bases between. In nucleotides, the CDR3 is TGTGCCAGCGTCCTGACAGATCACTATGGCTACACCTTC. The encoded protein is CASVLTDHYGYTF.

The genes are TRBV18 and TRBJ1-1, with a tentative D call TRBD1 (6 bases). The CDR3 is 14 amino acids. Trimming took off 6 bases at V and 6 bases at J, with 17 bases between the two ends. CDR1 is KGHSH and CDR2 is LQKENI in the germline V gene. CDR3 bases: TGTGCCAGCTCCCCCGGGGGAGGGACACCTGAAGCTTTCTTT. Translation gives CASSPGGGTPEAFF.

The chain employs TRBV5-1 and TRBJ2-5, with a tentative D call TRBD1 (6 bases). With 4 bases removed from V and 5 bases from J, the gap between germline ends came to 12 bases. Per germline, CDR1 SGHRS and CDR2 YFSETQ. There are 13 residues in the CDR3. CDR3 region: CASSQQGLETQYF. The DNA of the CDR3 is TGCGCCAGCAGCCAACAGGGCCTGGAGACCCAGTACTTC.

Comments on this clone: Its ends do not fully match the called genes, so a read error is possible. The chain links TRBV11-2 to TRBJ2-1; TRBD2 agrees at 7 bases. CDR1 SGHAT and CDR2 FQNNGV come from the germline V gene. The CDR3 spans 13 residues. The CDR3 sequence is CASSLDGRREIIF. The CDR3 DNA reads as TGTGCCAGCAGCTTAGATGGACGGCGGGAGATCATCTTC.

J is TRBJ2-2 and V is TRBV6-1; no clear D. V lost 3 bases, J lost 1 base, and 6 bases lay in between. The CDR3 is made up of 14 amino acids. The V gene's germline CDR1 is MNHNS and CDR2 SASEGT. Here the CDR3 reads CASSDSQNTGELFF. The CDR3 DNA follows: TGTGCCAGCAGTGACAGTCAGAACACCGGGGAGCTGTTTTTT.

The chain is built from TRBV5-1 and TRBJ2-1, with 14 bases fitting TRBD2. V dropped 5 bases and J dropped 9; count of bases not matched to a gene: 7. CDR1 and CDR2 (germline): SGHRS, YFSETQ. This CDR3 spans 15 amino acids. CDR3 in amino acids: CASSGRLAGGGEQFF. The CDR3 DNA reads as TGCGCCAGCAGTGGCCGACTAGCGGGAGGGGGTGAGCAGTTCTTC.

The CDR3 sequence is CASSQAEQGAYNEQFF. In DNA, the CDR3 is TGTGCCAGCAGCCAAGCTGAACAGGGGGCGTACAATGAGCAGTTCTTC. The chain uses TRBV5-4 and TRBJ2-1, with 9 bases that match TRBD1. The CDR3 loop spans 16 amino acids. The germline CDR1 and CDR2 sequences are SGHNT and YYREEE (reference sequence). Trimming took 4 bases from V and 4 from J; bases not matched to a gene: 9.

V and J are TRBV28 and TRBJ1-5; 9 nucleotides line up with TRBD1. The germline CDR1 and CDR2 sequences are MDHEN and SYDVKM. The CDR3 has 15 amino acids. V gave up 3 bases and J gave up 7 bases; unmatched junction bases: 7. CDR3 in amino acids: CASSFTRDRAQPQHF. CDR3 coding DNA: TGTGCCAGCAGTTTCACCCGGGACAGGGCCCAGCCCCAGCATTTT.

This chain uses TRBV15 with TRBJ2-7; 14 positions match TRBD2. The CDR3 runs 19 residues. CDR1 LNHNV and CDR2 YYDKDF come from the germline V gene (reference sequence). J gave up 5 bases and V 0 bases, and 12 bases lay outside the gene matches. For the CDR3, the DNA is TGTGCCACCAGCAGAGATCCGGTGAGCGGGACTAGCGGGAGACACGAGCAGTACTTC. It codes for CATSRDPVSGTSGRHEQYF.

The CDR3 nucleotides read TGTGCCAGCAGCTTAATTGGCGCGGGCAACACTGAAGCTTTCTTT. This encodes CASSLIGAGNTEAFF. This rearrangement joins TRBV7-3 to TRBJ1-1, with D unclear. Germline V gives CDR1 SGHTA, CDR2 FQGTGA. V lost 1 base, J lost 2 bases, and 11 bases lay in between. The CDR3 consists of 15 residues.

The V call is TRBV15, the J call TRBJ2-7, with D possibly being TRBD1 or TRBD2 (5 bases each). V was cut by 3 bases and J by 0 bases, with 21 bases left in between. Germline values: CDR1 LNHNV, CDR2 YYDKDF (reference sequence). The CDR3 loop spans 18 amino acids. The CDR3, as DNA: TGTGCCACCAGCAGGGAACCTCAGGGACCCATAAGCTCCTACGAGCAGTACTTC. This translates into CATSREPQGPISSYEQYF.

The rearrangement uses TRBV18 and TRBJ2-3; no definite D call. Germline V lookup: CDR1 KGHSH, CDR2 LQKENI. The CDR3 runs 14 residues. V shed 3 bases and J shed 2 bases, with 9 bases lying between them. As DNA, the CDR3 is TGTGCCAGCTCACCCCCGGCCCCCACAGATACGCAGTATTTT. Translating it yields CASSPPAPTDTQYF.